A selection of T cell receptor beta chains follows, all from one sample in a study of post-analysis software for immune sequencing data. From the PCR reads, TCRdb called clonotypes with MiXCR, one entry per CDR3 protein. The table records a few hundred thousand distinct CDR3 sequences, around 33% of them present only once. Sequenced input: blood. All receptors come from a girl between 10 and 17 years old with multiple sclerosis. The CDR3 runs from the conserved cysteine through the conserved F or W. D genes are given only for firm matches. Some rows have no size entry. The others give once, few or many, or a class for an expanded clone.

d_gene | j_gene | abundance | v_gene | CDR3aa | CDR3nt
NA | TRBJ2-1 | NA | TRBV7-3 | CASSPLTGSYNEQFF | TGTGCCAGCAGCCCCCTGACAGGATCCTACAATGAGCAGTTCTTC
TRBD1 | TRBJ1-4 | NA | TRBV27 | CASRHTGGDEKLFF | TGTGCCAGCAGACATACAGGGGGGGATGAAAAACTGTTTTTT
NA | TRBJ1-6 | NA | TRBV7-2 | CASSLDGGFNSPLHF | TGTGCCAGCAGCTTAGATGGGGGGTTTAATTCACCCCTCCACTTT
TRBD2 | TRBJ2-4 | NA | TRBV7-2 | CASSLKYGGEAKNIQYF | TGTGCCAGCAGCTTAAAATACGGGGGGGAAGCCAAAAACATTCAGTACTTC
NA | TRBJ2-5 | NA | TRBV7-7 | CASSLYVGMETQYF | TGTGCTAGCAGCTTATATGTCGGGATGGAGACCCAGTACTTC
NA | TRBJ2-5 | NA | TRBV7-2 | CASSLGRGGAEETQYF | TGTGCCAGCAGCTTAGGCCGAGGGGGTGCGGAGGAGACCCAGTACTTC
NA | TRBJ1-1 | few | TRBV5-1 | CASSTAGLNTEAFF | TGCGCCAGCAGCACGGCAGGGTTGAACACTGAAGCTTTCTTT
NA | TRBJ1-2 | few | TRBV12-3/TRBV12-4 | CASRTGRYYGYTF | TGTGCCAGCAGAACAGGGCGCTATTATGGCTACACCTTC
TRBD1 | TRBJ2-3 | NA | TRBV20-1 | CSAGGQGGLYFSTDTQYF | TGCAGTGCTGGGGGACAGGGGGGACTTTACTTCAGCACAGATACGCAGTATTTT
NA | TRBJ1-1 | few | TRBV6-2/TRBV6-3 | CASSYSRVGTEAFF | TGTGCCAGCAGTTACTCCCGAGTGGGCACTGAAGCTTTCTTT
TRBD1 | TRBJ2-7 | NA | TRBV12-3/TRBV12-4 | CASSLQGVAYEQYF | TGTGCCAGCAGTTTACAGGGGGTGGCCTACGAGCAGTACTTC